The 3 T cell receptor beta chains presented below share a single source sample, sequenced in a study of Graves' ophthalmopathy and Graves' hyperthyroidism. RNA served as the template for amplifying TCR beta CDR3 regions. Investigators did first-round RT-PCR with HTBI primers, then second-round multiplex PCR. One entry per CDR3 protein, called by TCRdb with MiXCR from the multiplex PCR reads. The data show approximately 210,000 distinct CDR3 sequences, 25% to 30% seen once. The sequenced sample consisted of peripheral blood. Source of these receptors: a man over 45 with Graves' ophthalmopathy.

This clonotype was counted ten times or more. The chain links TRBV29-1 to TRBJ2-5, with D perhaps TRBD1 (6 bases). This CDR3 spans 16 amino acids. CDR1 and CDR2 (germline): SQVTM, ANQGSEA. Trimming pared 7 bases from V and 5 bases from J, leaving 26 bases between. The CDR3 DNA reads as TGCAGCGCCATCCCCCGGGCCAGGGGATTGTATGAGACCCAGTACTTC. This encodes CSAIPRARGLYETQYF.

This clonotype was seen many times. The J gene is TRBJ2-7, the V gene TRBV11-2; 10 positions match TRBD2. The CDR3 is 17 residues long. V was clipped by 4 bases and J by 5 bases; unmatched bases: 14. Germline CDR1 reads SGHAT; CDR2 reads FQNNGV. The CDR3 loop is CASSWGRRVAGGDEQYF. For the CDR3, the DNA is TGTGCCAGCAGCTGGGGAAGAAGGGTAGCGGGAGGAGACGAGCAGTACTTC.

Ten or more counts support this clonotype. J is TRBJ2-3 and V is TRBV9; 10 positions match TRBD1. After removal of 0 bases from V and 4 bases from J, the junction contained 2 bases not matched to a gene. CDR3 size: 15 residues. The germline V gene has CDR1 SGDLS and CDR2 YYNGEE. Here the CDR3 DNA reads TGTGCCAGCAGCGTAGCCGGGACAGGGGCAGATACGCAGTATTTT. Translated: CASSVAGTGADTQYF.